This is a list of T cell receptor beta chains from one sample in a study of blood T cell repertoires in COVID-19. TCRdb's copy holds only in-frame clones and misses some; the assay was immunoSEQ multiplex PCR. Of fewer than 45,000 clones detected, roughly 70% appear once; the ten largest clones hold roughly a tenth. Sequencing was carried out using peripheral blood. Receptors originate from a man in his sixties or seventies with COVID-19, enrolled during active disease. CDR3s include the opening cysteine and the closing phenylalanine or tryptophan. A D gene is named only where the DNA matches it firmly. The size field is filled for only some rows; it gives once, few, many or a size class.

TRBJ1-6 | TRBV7-6 | once | - | CASSLVSGFRPPYDSPLHF | TGTGCCAGCAGCTTAGTCTCAGGGTTCCGACCCCCTTATGATTCACCCCTCCACTTT
TRBJ2-2 | TRBV18 | - | TRBD1 | CASSSGQAETGELFF | TGTGCCAGCTCGTCTGGACAGGCGGAAACCGGGGAGCTGTTTTTT
TRBJ2-7 | TRBV14 | few | TRBD1 | CASSHDRDRDLYEQYF | TGTGCCAGCAGCCACGACCGGGACAGGGACCTTTACGAGCAGTACTTC
TRBJ2-3 | TRBV6-5 | - | - | CASSYGGGTRTDTQYF | TGTGCCAGCAGTTACGGAGGAGGAACCCGCACAGATACGCAGTATTTT
TRBJ1-3 | TRBV3-1/TRBV3-2 | - | - | CASSQVLTYSGNTIYF | TGTGCCAGCAGCCAAGTCCTCACCTACTCTGGAAACACCATATATTTT
TRBJ1-1 | TRBV12-3/TRBV12-4 | - | - | CASSPDQGTEAFF | TGTGCCAGCAGCCCTGACCAGGGCACTGAAGCTTTCTTT
TRBJ1-1 | TRBV6-5 | once | - | CASSYDINTEAFF | TGTGCCAGCAGTTACGACATAAACACTGAAGCTTTCTTT
TRBJ2-7 | TRBV12-2 | - | - | CASRPDRGEYEQYF | TGTGCAAGTCGCCCCGACAGGGGCGAATACGAGCAGTACTTC
TRBJ1-5 | TRBV7-2 | - | - | CASSLDPGLLQPQHF | TGTGCCAGCAGCTTAGACCCGGGACTTCTCCAGCCCCAGCATTTT
TRBJ1-1 | TRBV28 | few | - | CASSFGGNTEAFF | TGTGCCAGCAGTTTCGGGGGGAACACTGAAGCTTTCTTT
TRBJ1-3 | TRBV28 | - | - | CASSSMGHSGNTIYF | TGTGCCAGCAGTTCGATGGGGCACTCTGGAAACACCATATATTTT
TRBJ2-7 | TRBV28 | - | - | CASGGGESYEQYF | TGTGCCAGCGGAGGTGGCGAATCCTACGAGCAGTACTTC
TRBJ1-5 | TRBV11-3 | - | TRBD1 | CAKRGQGRQPQHF | TGTGCAAAAAGGGGACAGGGAAGGCAGCCCCAGCATTTT
TRBJ2-1 | TRBV7-9 | medium-sized | - | CASSPEGEQFF | TGTGCCAGCAGCCCGGAGGGTGAGCAGTTCTTC
TRBJ2-7 | TRBV25-1 | - | - | CASSEYPGVEGEQYF | TGTGCCAGCAGTGAATATCCGGGAGTCGAGGGGGAGCAGTACTTC
TRBJ2-3 | TRBV5-1 | - | TRBD2 | CASTTTSGRTDTQYF | TGCGCCAGCACAACGACTAGCGGACGCACAGATACGCAGTATTTT
TRBJ2-7 | TRBV3-1/TRBV3-2 | - | TRBD2 | CASRIAGGFEQYF | TGTGCCAGCAGGATAGCGGGGGGGTTTGAGCAGTACTTC
TRBJ2-1 | TRBV29-1 | - | TRBD2 | CSAGTSSHNEQFF | TGCAGCGCCGGGACTAGCTCCCACAATGAGCAGTTCTTC
TRBJ2-4 | TRBV5-1 | - | - | CASSRWTDLAKNIQYF | TGCGCCAGCAGCCGCTGGACTGACTTAGCCAAAAACATTCAGTACTTC
TRBJ2-1 | TRBV7-9 | once | TRBD2 | CASEKGLAVYNEQFF | TGTGCCAGCGAAAAAGGACTAGCGGTTTACAATGAGCAGTTCTTC
TRBJ1-1 | TRBV27 | - | - | CASSTGRVTEAFF | TGTGCCAGCAGTACAGGGAGGGTCACTGAAGCTTTCTTT
TRBJ2-6 | TRBV5-4 | - | - | CASSLDNSGANVLTF | TGTGCCAGCAGCTTGGACAACTCTGGGGCCAACGTCCTGACTTTC
TRBJ1-1 | TRBV5-1 | - | TRBD1 | CASSLALLTGGTEAFF | TGCGCCAGCAGCTTGGCCCTGCTAACAGGGGGCACTGAAGCTTTCTTT
TRBJ2-1 | TRBV29-1 | - | TRBD1 | CSVGTGGREFF | TGCAGCGTTGGGACAGGGGGCCGGGAGTTCTTC
TRBJ1-4 | TRBV7-2 | - | - | CASSLLLESEKLFF | TGTGCCAGCAGCCTACTACTAGAGAGTGAAAAACTGTTTTTT
TRBJ2-7 | TRBV3-1/TRBV3-2 | - | - | CASSLLSYEQYF | TGTGCCAGCAGTCTTCTATCCTACGAGCAGTACTTC
TRBJ2-1 | TRBV19 | once | TRBD2 | CASSSPTRVGTSGRAAYNEQFF | TGTGCCAGTAGTTCTCCCACTAGGGTTGGGACTAGCGGGCGAGCCGCATACAATGAGCAGTTCTTC
TRBJ1-1 | TRBV29-1 | - | - | CSAEGTEAFF | TGCAGCGCCGAGGGCACTGAAGCTTTCTTT
TRBJ1-1 | TRBV7-8 | - | - | CASSPGGSATEAFF | TGTGCCAGCAGCCCCGGGGGGTCGGCCACTGAAGCTTTCTTT
TRBJ1-6 | TRBV14 | medium-sized | TRBD1 | CASSLSNLNRDRGSPLHF | TGTGCCAGCAGCCTAAGTAATCTGAACCGGGACAGGGGATCACCCCTCCACTTT
TRBJ1-5 | TRBV6-5 | - | TRBD1 | CASRTGVSNQPQHF | TGTGCCAGCAGGACAGGGGTAAGCAATCAGCCCCAGCATTTT
TRBJ1-2 | TRBV27 | - | - | CASSHYPSANYGYTF | TGTGCCAGCAGCCACTACCCCAGCGCTAACTATGGCTACACCTTC
TRBJ1-4 | TRBV18 | - | TRBD1 | CASSPLIGGLRNEKLFF | TGTGCCAGCTCACCACTCATAGGGGGCCTAAGAAATGAAAAACTGTTTTTT
TRBJ2-5 | TRBV29-1 | - | TRBD1 | CSVLRDRGIETQYF | TGCAGCGTTCTCCGGGACAGGGGAATTGAGACCCAGTACTTC
TRBJ1-5 | TRBV30 | few | - | CAWSGLGGAISNQPQHF | TGTGCCTGGAGTGGGCTCGGGGGGGCGATAAGCAATCAGCCCCAGCATTTT
TRBJ2-7 | TRBV25-1 | - | - | CASSDNRQLNYEQYF | TGTGCCAGCAGTGATAATAGACAGCTAAACTACGAGCAGTACTTC
TRBJ2-1 | TRBV5-4 | few | TRBD2 | CASRLPGLAGGREQFF | TGTGCCAGCAGACTACCGGGACTAGCGGGGGGGCGTGAGCAGTTCTTC
TRBJ2-2 | TRBV4-3 | - | - | CASSLSFSPNTGELFF | TGCGCCAGCAGTCTATCCTTTTCGCCGAACACCGGGGAGCTGTTTTTT
TRBJ2-7 | TRBV7-9 | - | TRBD2 | CASSPGLAGGSYYEQYF | TGTGCCAGCAGCCCGGGACTAGCGGGAGGAAGTTACTACGAGCAGTACTTC
TRBJ1-2 | TRBV3-1/TRBV3-2 | - | - | CASSQAGLNYGYTF | TGTGCCAGCAGCCAGGCAGGGCTAAACTATGGCTACACCTTC
TRBJ2-1 | TRBV15 | - | TRBD2 | CATSTKRWRRGGANEQFF | TGTGCCACCAGCACCAAGAGGTGGAGGCGGGGGGGTGCCAATGAGCAGTTCTTC
TRBJ1-5 | TRBV18 | - | TRBD1 | CASSPDRGVSTQHF | TGTGCCAGCTCACCAGACAGGGGGGTTTCGACCCAGCATTTT
TRBJ2-2 | TRBV5-1 | - | - | CASSITTGYTGELFF | TGCGCCAGCAGCATCACCACAGGGTACACCGGGGAGCTGTTTTTT
TRBJ2-5 | TRBV7-2 | few | - | CASSLARGSQETQYF | TGTGCCAGCAGCTTAGCCCGTGGCAGCCAAGAGACCCAGTACTTC
TRBJ2-7 | TRBV18 | once | - | CASSPYRDEQYF | TGTGCCAGCTCACCATACAGGGACGAGCAGTACTTC
TRBJ2-5 | TRBV6-6 | - | TRBD1 | CASSPGQVETQYF | TGTGCCAGCAGCCCTGGACAGGTTGAGACCCAGTACTTC
TRBJ1-2 | TRBV5-4 | - | - | CASSLLSGNYGYTF | TGTGCCAGCAGCTTGTTGTCAGGGAACTATGGCTACACCTTC
TRBJ2-1 | TRBV7-9 | once | - | CASSLSPSVQFF | TGTGCCAGCAGTCTCAGCCCTAGTGTGCAGTTCTTC
TRBJ2-7 | TRBV10-3 | few | - | CAISEFPRTVPDEQYF | TGTGCCATCAGTGAGTTCCCCCGGACAGTTCCCGACGAGCAGTACTTC
TRBJ1-1 | TRBV15 | few | - | CATSREGWDKAFF | TGTGCCACCAGCAGAGAAGGATGGGACAAAGCTTTCTTT
TRBJ1-6 | TRBV30 | - | - | CAWGEFFGNSPLHF | TGTGCCTGGGGGGAGTTTTTTGGTAATTCACCCCTCCACTTT
TRBJ2-7 | TRBV7-2 | - | - | CASSPVRGREQYF | TGTGCCAGCAGTCCTGTCAGGGGAAGGGAGCAGTACTTC
TRBJ2-1 | TRBV9 | - | - | CASSVALRDNEQFF | TGTGCCAGCAGCGTAGCTCTCAGGGACAATGAGCAGTTCTTC
TRBJ1-2 | TRBV2 | - | - | CASPRRVGGYGYTF | TGTGCCAGCCCTAGGCGGGTCGGGGGCTATGGCTACACCTTC
TRBJ1-5 | TRBV4-1 | - | - | CASSLQGNDQPQHF | TGCGCCAGCAGCCTCCAGGGTAACGATCAGCCCCAGCATTTT
TRBJ2-2 | TRBV6-5 | - | - | CANNGGSNTGELFF | TGTGCCAACAACGGGGGATCGAACACCGGGGAGCTGTTTTTT
TRBJ1-1 | TRBV12-3/TRBV12-4 | - | - | CASKDARDTEAFF | TGTGCCAGCAAGGACGCCAGGGACACTGAAGCTTTCTTT